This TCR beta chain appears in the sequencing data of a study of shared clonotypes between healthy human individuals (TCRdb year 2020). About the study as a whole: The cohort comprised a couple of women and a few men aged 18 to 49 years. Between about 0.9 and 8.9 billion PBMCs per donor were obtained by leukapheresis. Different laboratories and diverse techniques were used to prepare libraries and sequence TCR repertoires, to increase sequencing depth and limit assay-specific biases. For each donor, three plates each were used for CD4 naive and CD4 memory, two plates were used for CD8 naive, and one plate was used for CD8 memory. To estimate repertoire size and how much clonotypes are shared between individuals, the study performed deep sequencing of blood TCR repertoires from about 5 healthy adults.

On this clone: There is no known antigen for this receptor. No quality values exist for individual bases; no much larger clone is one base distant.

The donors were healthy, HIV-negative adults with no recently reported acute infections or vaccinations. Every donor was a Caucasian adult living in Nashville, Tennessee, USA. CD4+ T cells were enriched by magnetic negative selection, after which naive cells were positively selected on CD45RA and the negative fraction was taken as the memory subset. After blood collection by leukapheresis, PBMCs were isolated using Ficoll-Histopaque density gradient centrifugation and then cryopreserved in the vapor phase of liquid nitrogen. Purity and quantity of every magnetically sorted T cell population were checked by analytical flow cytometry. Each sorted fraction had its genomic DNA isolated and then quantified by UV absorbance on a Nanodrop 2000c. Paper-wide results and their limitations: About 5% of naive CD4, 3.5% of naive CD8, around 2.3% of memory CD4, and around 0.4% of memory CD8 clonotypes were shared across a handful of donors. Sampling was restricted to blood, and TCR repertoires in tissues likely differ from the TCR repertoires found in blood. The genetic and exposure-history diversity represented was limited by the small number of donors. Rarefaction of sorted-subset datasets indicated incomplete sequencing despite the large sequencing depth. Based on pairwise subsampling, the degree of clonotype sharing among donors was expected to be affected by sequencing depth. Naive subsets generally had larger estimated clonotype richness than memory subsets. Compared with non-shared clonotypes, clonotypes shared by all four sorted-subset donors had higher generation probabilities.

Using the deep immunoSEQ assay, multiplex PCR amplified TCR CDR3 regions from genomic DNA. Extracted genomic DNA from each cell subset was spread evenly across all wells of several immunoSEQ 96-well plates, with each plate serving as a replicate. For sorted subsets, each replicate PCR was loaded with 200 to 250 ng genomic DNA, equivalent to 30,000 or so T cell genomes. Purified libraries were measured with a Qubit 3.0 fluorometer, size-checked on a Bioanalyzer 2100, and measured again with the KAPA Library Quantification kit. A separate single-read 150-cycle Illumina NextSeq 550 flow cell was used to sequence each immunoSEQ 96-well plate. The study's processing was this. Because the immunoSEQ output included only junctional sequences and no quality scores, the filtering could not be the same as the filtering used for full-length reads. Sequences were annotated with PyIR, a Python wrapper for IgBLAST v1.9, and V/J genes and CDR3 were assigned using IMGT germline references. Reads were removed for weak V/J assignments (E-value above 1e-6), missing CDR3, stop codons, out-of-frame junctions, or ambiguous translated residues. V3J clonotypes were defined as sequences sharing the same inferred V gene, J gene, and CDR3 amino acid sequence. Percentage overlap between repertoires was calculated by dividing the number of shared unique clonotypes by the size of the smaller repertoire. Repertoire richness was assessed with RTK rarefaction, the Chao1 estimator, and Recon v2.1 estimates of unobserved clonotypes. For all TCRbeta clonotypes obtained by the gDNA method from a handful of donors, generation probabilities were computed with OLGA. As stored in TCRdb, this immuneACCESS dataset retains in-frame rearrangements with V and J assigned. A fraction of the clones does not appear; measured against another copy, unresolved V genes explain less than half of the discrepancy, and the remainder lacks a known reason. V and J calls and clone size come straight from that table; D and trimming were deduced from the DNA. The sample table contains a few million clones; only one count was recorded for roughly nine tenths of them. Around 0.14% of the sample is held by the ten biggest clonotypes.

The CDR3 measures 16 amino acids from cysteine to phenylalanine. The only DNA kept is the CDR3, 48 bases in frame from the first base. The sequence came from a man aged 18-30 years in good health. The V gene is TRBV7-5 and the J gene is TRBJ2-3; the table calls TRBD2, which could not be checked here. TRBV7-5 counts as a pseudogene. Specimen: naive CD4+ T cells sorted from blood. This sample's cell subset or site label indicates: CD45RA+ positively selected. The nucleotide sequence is TGTGCCAGAAGCTTAGGGGTCGGCGGGAGAGGAGATACGCAGTATTTT. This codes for CARSLGVGGRGDTQYF.